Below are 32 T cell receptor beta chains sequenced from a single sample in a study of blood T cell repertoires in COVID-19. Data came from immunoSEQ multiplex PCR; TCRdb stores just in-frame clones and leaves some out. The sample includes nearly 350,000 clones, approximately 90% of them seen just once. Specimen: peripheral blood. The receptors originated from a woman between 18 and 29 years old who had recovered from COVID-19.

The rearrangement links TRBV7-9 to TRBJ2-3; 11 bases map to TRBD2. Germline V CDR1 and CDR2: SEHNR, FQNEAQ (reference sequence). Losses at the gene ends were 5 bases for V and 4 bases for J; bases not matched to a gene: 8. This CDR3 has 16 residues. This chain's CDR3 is CASSTTSGGSPDTQYF. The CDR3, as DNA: TGTGCCAGCAGCACAACTAGCGGGGGATCCCCAGATACGCAGTATTTT.

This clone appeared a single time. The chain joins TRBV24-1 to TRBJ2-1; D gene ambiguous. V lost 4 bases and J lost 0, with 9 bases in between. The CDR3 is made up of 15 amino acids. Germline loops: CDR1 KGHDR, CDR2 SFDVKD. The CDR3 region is CATSERFSSYNEQFF. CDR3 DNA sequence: TGTGCCACCAGTGAAAGATTTAGCTCCTACAATGAGCAGTTCTTC.

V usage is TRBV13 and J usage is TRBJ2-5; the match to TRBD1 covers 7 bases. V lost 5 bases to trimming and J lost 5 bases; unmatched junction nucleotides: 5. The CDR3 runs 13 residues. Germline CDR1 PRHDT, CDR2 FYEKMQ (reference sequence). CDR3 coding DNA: TGTGCCAGCAGCCCAAGGGGGCATGAGACCCAGTACTTC. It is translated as CASSPRGHETQYF.

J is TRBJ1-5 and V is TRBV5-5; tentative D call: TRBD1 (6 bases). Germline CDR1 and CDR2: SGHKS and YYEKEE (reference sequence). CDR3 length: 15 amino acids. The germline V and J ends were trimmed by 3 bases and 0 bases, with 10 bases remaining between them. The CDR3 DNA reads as TGTGCCAGCAGCTCGACAGGATTTAGCAATCAGCCCCAGCATTTT. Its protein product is CASSSTGFSNQPQHF.

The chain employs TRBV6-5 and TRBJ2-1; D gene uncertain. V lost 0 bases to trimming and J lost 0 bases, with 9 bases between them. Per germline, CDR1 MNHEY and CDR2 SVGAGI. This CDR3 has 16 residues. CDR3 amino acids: CASSYSVEPSYNEQFF. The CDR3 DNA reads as TGTGCCAGCAGTTACTCAGTAGAACCCTCCTACAATGAGCAGTTCTTC.

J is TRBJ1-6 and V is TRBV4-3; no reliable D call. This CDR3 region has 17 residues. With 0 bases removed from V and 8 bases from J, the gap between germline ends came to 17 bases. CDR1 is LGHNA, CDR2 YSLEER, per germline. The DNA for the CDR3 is TGCGCCAGCAGCCAAGATTTATTTTATACAGAATATTCACCCCTCCACTTT. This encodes CASSQDLFYTEYSPLHF.

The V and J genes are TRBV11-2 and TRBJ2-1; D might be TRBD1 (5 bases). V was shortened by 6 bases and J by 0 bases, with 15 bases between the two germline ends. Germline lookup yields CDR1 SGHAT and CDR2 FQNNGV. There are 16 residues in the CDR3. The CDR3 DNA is TGTGCCAGCAGACACATCACAGGAAGCTCCTACAATGAGCAGTTCTTC. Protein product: CASRHITGSSYNEQFF.

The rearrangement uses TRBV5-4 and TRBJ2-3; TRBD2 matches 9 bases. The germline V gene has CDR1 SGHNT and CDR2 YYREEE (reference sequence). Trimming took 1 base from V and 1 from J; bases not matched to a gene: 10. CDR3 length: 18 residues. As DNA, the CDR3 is TGTGCCAGCAGCTTGCGTATGGGGTCTAGCGGGGGCACAGATACGCAGTATTTT. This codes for CASSLRMGSSGGTDTQYF. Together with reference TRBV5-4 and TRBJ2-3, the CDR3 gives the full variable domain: ETGVTQSPTHLIKTRGQQVTLRCSSQSGHNTVSWYQQALGQGPQFIFQYYREEENGRGNFPPRFSGLQFPNYSSELNVNALELDDSALYLCASSLRMGSSGGTDTQYFGPGTRLTVL.

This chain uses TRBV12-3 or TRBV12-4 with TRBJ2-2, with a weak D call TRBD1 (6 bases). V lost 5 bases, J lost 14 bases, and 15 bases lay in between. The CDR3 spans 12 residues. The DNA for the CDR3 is TGTGCCAGCAGTCGAGGACAGCAGGGCCTGTTTTTT. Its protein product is CASSRGQQGLFF.

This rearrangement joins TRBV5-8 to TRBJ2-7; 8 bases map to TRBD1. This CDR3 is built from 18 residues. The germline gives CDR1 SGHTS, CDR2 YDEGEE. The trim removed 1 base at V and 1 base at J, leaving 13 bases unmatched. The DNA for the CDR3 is TGTGCCAGCAGCTTGCCAGGGGGCGGCATAGCGGCGTCCTACGAGCAGTACGTC. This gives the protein CASSLPGGGIAASYEQYV.

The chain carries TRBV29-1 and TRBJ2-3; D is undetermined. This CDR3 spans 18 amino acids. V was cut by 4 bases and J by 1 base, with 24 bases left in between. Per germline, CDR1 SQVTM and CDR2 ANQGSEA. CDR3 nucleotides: TGCAGCGTTGTTTGGGCTACCTATGCCGTCGATGGCACAGATACGCAGTATTTT. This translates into CSVVWATYAVDGTDTQYF.

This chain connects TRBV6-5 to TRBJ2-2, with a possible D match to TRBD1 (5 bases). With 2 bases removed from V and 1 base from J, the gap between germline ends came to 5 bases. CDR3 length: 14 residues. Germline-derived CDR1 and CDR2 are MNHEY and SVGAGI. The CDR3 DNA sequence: TGTGCCAGCAGTTACAGGGGGAACACCGGGGAGCTGTTTTTT. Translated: CASSYRGNTGELFF.

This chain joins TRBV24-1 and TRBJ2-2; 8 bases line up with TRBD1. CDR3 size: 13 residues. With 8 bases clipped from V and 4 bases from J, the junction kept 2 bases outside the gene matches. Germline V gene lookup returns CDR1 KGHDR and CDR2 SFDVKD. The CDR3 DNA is TGTGCCACCACCGGACAGGGCACCGGGGAGCTGTTTTTT. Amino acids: CATTGQGTGELFF.

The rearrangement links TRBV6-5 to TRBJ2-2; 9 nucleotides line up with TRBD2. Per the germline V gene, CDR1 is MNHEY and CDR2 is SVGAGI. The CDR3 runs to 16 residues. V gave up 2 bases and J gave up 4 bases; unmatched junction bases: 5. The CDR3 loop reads CASSYLAGGSTGELFF. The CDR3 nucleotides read TGTGCCAGCAGTTACCTCGCGGGAGGGTCCACCGGGGAGCTGTTTTTT.

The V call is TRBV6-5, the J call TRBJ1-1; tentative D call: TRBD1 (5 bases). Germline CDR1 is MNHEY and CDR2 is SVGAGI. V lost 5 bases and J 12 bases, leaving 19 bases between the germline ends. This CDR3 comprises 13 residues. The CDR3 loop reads CASSPPGRASTFF. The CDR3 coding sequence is TGTGCCAGCAGTCCCCCAGGCAGGGCGTCGACTTTCTTT.

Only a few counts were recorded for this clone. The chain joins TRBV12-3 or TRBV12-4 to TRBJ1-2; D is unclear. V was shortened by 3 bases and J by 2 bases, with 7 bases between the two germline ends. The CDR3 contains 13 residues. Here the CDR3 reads CASSLGRNYGYTF. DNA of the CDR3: TGTGCCAGCAGTTTGGGCCGGAACTATGGCTACACCTTC.

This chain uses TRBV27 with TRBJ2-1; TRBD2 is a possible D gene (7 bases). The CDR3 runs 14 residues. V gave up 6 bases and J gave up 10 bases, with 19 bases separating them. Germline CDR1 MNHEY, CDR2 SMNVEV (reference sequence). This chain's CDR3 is CASRLLGRGGEQFF. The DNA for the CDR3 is TGTGCCAGCAGGCTATTAGGGAGGGGGGGAGAGCAGTTCTTC.

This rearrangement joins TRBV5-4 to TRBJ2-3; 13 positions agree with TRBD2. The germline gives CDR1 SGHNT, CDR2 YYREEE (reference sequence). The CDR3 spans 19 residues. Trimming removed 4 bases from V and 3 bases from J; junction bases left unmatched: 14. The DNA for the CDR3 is TGTGCCAGCAGCCAGACAGGGACTAGCGGGACCATGGGGACAGATACGCAGTATTTT. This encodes CASSQTGTSGTMGTDTQYF. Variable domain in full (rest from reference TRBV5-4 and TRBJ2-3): ETGVTQSPTHLIKTRGQQVTLRCSSQSGHNTVSWYQQALGQGPQFIFQYYREEENGRGNFPPRFSGLQFPNYSSELNVNALELDDSALYLCASSQTGTSGTMGTDTQYFGPGTRLTVL.

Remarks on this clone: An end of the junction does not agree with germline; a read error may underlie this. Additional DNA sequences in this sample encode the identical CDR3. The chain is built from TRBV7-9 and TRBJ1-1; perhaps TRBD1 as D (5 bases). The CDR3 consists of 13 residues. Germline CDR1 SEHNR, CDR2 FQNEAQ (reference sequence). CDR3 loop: CASSLGTSKGAFF. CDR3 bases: TGCGCCAGCAGCTTAGGGACTTCCAAGGGAGCTTTCTTT. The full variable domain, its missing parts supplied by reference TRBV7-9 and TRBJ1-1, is DTGVSQNPRHKITKRGQNVTFRCDPISEHNRLYWYRQTLGQGPEFLTYFQNEAQLEKSRLLSDRFSAERPKGSFSTLEIQRTEQGDSAMYLCASSLGTSKGAFFGQGTRLTVV.

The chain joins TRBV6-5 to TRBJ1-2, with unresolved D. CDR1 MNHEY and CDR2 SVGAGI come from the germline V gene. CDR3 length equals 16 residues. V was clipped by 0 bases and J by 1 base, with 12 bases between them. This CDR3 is CASSYSMGLDNYGYTF. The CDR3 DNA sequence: TGTGCCAGCAGTTACTCGATGGGCTTGGATAACTATGGCTACACCTTC.

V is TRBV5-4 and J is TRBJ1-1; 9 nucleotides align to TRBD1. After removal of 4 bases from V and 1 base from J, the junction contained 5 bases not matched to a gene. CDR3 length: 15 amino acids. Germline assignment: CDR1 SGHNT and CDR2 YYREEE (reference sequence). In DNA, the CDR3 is TGTGCCAGCAGCATAGTGGGACAGGGGAACACTGAAGCTTTCTTT. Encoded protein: CASSIVGQGNTEAFF.

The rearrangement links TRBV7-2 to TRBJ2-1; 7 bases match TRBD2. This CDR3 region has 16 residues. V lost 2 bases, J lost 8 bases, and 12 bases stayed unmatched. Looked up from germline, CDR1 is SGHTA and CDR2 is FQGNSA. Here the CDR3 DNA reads TGTGCCAGCAGCTTAAGTGGGAGGGCCGTTTGGGATGAGCAGTTCTTC. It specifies CASSLSGRAVWDEQFF.

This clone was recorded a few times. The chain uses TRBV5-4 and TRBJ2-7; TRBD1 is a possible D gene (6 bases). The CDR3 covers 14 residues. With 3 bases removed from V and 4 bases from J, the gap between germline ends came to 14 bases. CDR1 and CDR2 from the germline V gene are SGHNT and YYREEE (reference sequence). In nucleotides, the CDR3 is TGTGCCAGCAGCTCACAGGGCCAGGTGTACGAGCAGTACGTC. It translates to CASSSQGQVYEQYV.

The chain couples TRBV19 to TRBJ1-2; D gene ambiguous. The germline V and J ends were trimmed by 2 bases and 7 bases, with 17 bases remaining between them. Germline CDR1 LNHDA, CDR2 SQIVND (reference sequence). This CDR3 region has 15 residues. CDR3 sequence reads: CASSIRDILLFGYTF. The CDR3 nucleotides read TGTGCCAGTAGTATACGAGACATCCTACTCTTTGGCTACACCTTC. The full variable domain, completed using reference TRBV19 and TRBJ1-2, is DGGITQSPKYLFRKEGQNVTLSCEQNLNHDAMYWYRQDPGQGLRLIYYSQIVNDFQKGDIAEGYSVSREKKESFPLTVTSAQKNPTAFYLCASSIRDILLFGYTFGSGTRLTVV.

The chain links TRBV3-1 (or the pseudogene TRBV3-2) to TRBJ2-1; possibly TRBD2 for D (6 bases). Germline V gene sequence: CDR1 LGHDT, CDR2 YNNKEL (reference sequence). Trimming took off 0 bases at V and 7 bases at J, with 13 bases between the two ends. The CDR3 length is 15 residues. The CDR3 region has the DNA TGTGCCAGCAGCCAAGATCGTCTAGCGCTTAATGAGCAGTTCTTC. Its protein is CASSQDRLALNEQFF.

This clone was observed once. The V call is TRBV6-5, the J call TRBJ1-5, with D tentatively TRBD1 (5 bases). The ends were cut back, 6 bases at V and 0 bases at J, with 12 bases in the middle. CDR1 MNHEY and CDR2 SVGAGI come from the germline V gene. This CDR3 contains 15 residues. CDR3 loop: CASSTDTYSNQPQHF. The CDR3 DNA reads TGTGCCAGCAGCACGGACACCTATAGCAATCAGCCCCAGCATTTT.

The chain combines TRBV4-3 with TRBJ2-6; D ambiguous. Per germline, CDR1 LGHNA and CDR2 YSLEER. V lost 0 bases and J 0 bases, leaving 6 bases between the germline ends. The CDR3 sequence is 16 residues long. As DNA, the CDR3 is TGCGCCAGCAGCCAAGATATGAGCTCTGGGGCCAACGTCCTGACTTTC. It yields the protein CASSQDMSSGANVLTF.

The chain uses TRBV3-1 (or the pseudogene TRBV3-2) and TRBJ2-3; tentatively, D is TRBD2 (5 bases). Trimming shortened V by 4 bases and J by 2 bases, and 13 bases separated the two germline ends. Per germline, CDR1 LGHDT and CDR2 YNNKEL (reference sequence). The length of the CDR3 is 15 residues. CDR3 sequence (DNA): TGTGCCAGCAGCCCCAAGAGGGCTTACACAGATACGCAGTATTTT. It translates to CASSPKRAYTDTQYF.

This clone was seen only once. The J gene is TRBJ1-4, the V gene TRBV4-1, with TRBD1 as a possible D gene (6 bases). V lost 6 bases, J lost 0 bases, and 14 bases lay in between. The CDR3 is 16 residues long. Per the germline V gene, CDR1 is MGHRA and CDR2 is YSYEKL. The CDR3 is CASRQPGQATNEKLFF. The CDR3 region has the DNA TGCGCCAGCAGGCAACCGGGACAAGCAACTAATGAAAAACTGTTTTTT.

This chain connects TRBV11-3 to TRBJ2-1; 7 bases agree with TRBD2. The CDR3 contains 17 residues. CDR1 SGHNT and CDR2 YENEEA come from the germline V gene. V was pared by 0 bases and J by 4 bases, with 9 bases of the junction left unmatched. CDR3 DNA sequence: TGTGCCAGCAGCTTAGATGGTTTGGCTAGCGGTTACAATGAGCAGTTCTTC. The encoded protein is CASSLDGLASGYNEQFF. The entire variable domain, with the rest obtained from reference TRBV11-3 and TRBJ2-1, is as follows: EAGVVQSPRYKIIEKKQPVAFWCNPISGHNTLYWYLQNLGQGPELLIRYENEEAVDDSQLPKDRFSAERLKGVDSTLKIQPAELGDSAVYLCASSLDGLASGYNEQFFGPGTRLTVL.

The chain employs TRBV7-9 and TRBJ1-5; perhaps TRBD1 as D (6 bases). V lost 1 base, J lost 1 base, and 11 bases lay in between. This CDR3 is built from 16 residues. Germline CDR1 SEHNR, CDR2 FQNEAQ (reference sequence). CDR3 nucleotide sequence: TGTGCCAGCAGCTTAGGAATCCAGGGGAGCAATCAGCCCCAGCATTTT. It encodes CASSLGIQGSNQPQHF. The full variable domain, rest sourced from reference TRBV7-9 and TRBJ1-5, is DTGVSQNPRHKITKRGQNVTFRCDPISEHNRLYWYRQTLGQGPEFLTYFQNEAQLEKSRLLSDRFSAERPKGSFSTLEIQRTEQGDSAMYLCASSLGIQGSNQPQHFGDGTRLSIL.

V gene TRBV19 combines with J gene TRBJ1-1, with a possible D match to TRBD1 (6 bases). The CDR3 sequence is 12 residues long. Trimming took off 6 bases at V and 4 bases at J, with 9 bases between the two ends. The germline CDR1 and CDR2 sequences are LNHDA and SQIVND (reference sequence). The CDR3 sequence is CASSQGPTEAFF. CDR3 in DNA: TGTGCCAGTAGCCAGGGGCCCACTGAAGCTTTCTTT. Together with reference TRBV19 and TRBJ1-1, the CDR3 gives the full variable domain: DGGITQSPKYLFRKEGQNVTLSCEQNLNHDAMYWYRQDPGQGLRLIYYSQIVNDFQKGDIAEGYSVSREKKESFPLTVTSAQKNPTAFYLCASSQGPTEAFFGQGTRLTVV.